The 13 T cell receptor beta chains given below trace back to one sample, sequenced in a study of monozygotic twins with cystic fibrosis. Clones were read by immunoSEQ multiplex PCR, and TCRdb kept only the in-frame ones, dropping some. The sample includes approximately 25,000 clones, around 93% of them seen just once. Sequenced sample: blood. The source of these receptors is a girl aged 2-10 years with cystic fibrosis.

The chain recombines TRBV4-2 with TRBJ2-3; 9 bases fit TRBD2. V shed 0 bases and J 4 bases; nucleotides not matched to a gene: 14. Germline V gene lookup returns CDR1 LGHNA and CDR2 YNFKEQ. The CDR3 loop spans 19 amino acids. The DNA for the CDR3 is TGTGCCAGCAGCCAAGAGAAAGCGGGGGGATCTTTAAGGGCAGATACGCAGTATTTT. It translates to CASSQEKAGGSLRADTQYF.

Only a few counts were recorded for this clone. The rearrangement uses TRBV7-6 and TRBJ1-5; D is unresolved. CDR1 and CDR2 from the germline V gene are SGHVS and FNYEAQ. This CDR3 region has 15 residues. The V end was cut by 1 base, the J end by 4 bases, with 11 bases between. CDR3: CASSLGVGRNQPQHF. The CDR3, as DNA: TGTGCCAGCAGCTTAGGGGTAGGGAGGAATCAGCCCCAGCATTTT.

This chain uses TRBV27 with TRBJ1-5, with 9 bases fitting TRBD1. There are 15 residues in the CDR3. Germline-derived CDR1 and CDR2 are MNHEY and SMNVEV (reference sequence). The ends lost 4 bases at V and 9 bases at J; junction bases unmatched: 10. For the CDR3, the DNA is TGTGCCAGCAGTTCCCGGGACAGGGAAAATTTGCCCCAGCATTTT. It translates to CASSSRDRENLPQHF.

This clone has just one count. The chain's CDR3 is CASSEAGGDQPQHF. CDR3 in DNA: TGTGCCAGCAGTGAAGCAGGAGGGGACCAGCCCCAGCATTTT. The genes are TRBV2 and TRBJ1-5, with D maybe TRBD1 (5 bases). The germline V gene encodes CDR1 SNHLY and CDR2 FYNNEI. The CDR3 is 14 amino acids. V lost 0 bases and J lost 7, with 10 bases in between.

CDR3 nucleotide sequence: TGTGCCAGCAGAAGGACTAGCGGGGACCACGAGCAGTACTTC. Encoded protein: CASRRTSGDHEQYF. The rearrangement links TRBV6-1 to TRBJ2-7; 12 bases fit TRBD2. V was pared by 6 bases and J by 5 bases, with 5 bases of the junction left unmatched. The CDR3 loop spans 14 amino acids. Germline lookup yields CDR1 MNHNS and CDR2 SASEGT.

In this sample, this clone turned up once. The CDR3 is CASSWAGAVVDTEAFF. As DNA, the CDR3 is TGCGCCAGCAGCTGGGCGGGGGCAGTAGTGGACACTGAAGCTTTCTTT. The rearrangement links TRBV5-1 to TRBJ1-1, with D tentatively TRBD1 (6 bases). The CDR3 totals 16 residues. V shed 3 bases and J shed 3 bases, with 18 bases lying between them. Germline V CDR1 and CDR2: SGHRS, YFSETQ.

The chain combines TRBV7-9 with TRBJ1-6; 7 bases align to TRBD1. Germline CDR1 reads SEHNR; CDR2 reads FQNEAQ (reference sequence). This CDR3 is 15 amino acids long. Losses at the gene ends were 4 bases for V and 7 bases for J; bases not matched to a gene: 7. CDR3 sequence (DNA): TGTGCCAGCAGCTCATCGACAGGGAAGAATTCACCCCTCCACTTT. Its protein product is CASSSSTGKNSPLHF. The full variable domain, in which reference TRBV7-9 and TRBJ1-6 provide the parts outside the CDR3, is DTGVSQNPRHKITKRGQNVTFRCDPISEHNRLYWYRQTLGQGPEFLTYFQNEAQLEKSRLLSDRFSAERPKGSFSTLEIQRTEQGDSAMYLCASSSSTGKNSPLHFGNGTRLTVT.

The gene calls are TRBV5-1 and TRBJ1-1; no definite D call. Trimming removed 1 base from V and 0 bases from J, with 10 bases in between. CDR1 is SGHRS, CDR2 YFSETQ, per germline. The CDR3 extends over 15 amino acids. The chain's CDR3 is CASSLWGELNTEAFF. CDR3 DNA sequence: TGCGCCAGCAGCTTGTGGGGTGAATTGAACACTGAAGCTTTCTTT.

The chain combines TRBV6-5 with TRBJ1-2; 7 bases agree with TRBD1. The germline V gene encodes CDR1 MNHEY and CDR2 SVGAGI. After removal of 2 bases from V and 5 bases from J, the junction contained 8 bases not matched to a gene. CDR3 length: 15 residues. CDR3 sequence (DNA): TGTGCCAGCAGTTACCCCGCCGGGACAGCATATGGCTACACCTTC. Its translation is CASSYPAGTAYGYTF.

This clone was picked up a small number of times. J is TRBJ1-5 and V is TRBV6-6; D is unclear. The germline gives CDR1 MNHNY, CDR2 SVGAGI (reference sequence). With 5 bases removed from V and 4 bases from J, the gap between germline ends came to 12 bases. This CDR3 has 14 residues. The CDR3 sequence is CASSPLRANQPQHF. CDR3 DNA: TGTGCCAGCAGTCCCCTTAGGGCTAATCAGCCCCAGCATTTT.

The rearrangement joins TRBV7-2 to TRBJ2-4; TRBD1 is a possible D gene (6 bases). Germline V gives CDR1 SGHTA, CDR2 FQGNSA. CDR3 length equals 15 residues. The V and J ends lost 3 bases and 7 bases respectively, with 16 bases between them. The DNA for the CDR3 is TGTGCCAGCAGCTTTAGCGTGGGACAAGGGAACATTCAGTACTTC. It is translated as CASSFSVGQGNIQYF.

V is TRBV6-5 and J is TRBJ1-1; D is unclear. The germline V gene has CDR1 MNHEY and CDR2 SVGAGI. V dropped 0 bases and J dropped 4 bases, with 12 bases sitting between them. The CDR3 is 15 residues long. The CDR3 loop reads CASSYSRSQSTEAFF. CDR3 sequence (DNA): TGTGCCAGCAGTTACTCAAGGTCGCAGAGCACTGAAGCTTTCTTT.

This chain uses TRBV9 with TRBJ1-3; TRBD1 agrees at 7 bases. The length of the CDR3 is 19 residues. V trimming: 0 bases; J trimming: 0 bases; junction bases outside the gene matches: 12. Germline V gene lookup returns CDR1 SGDLS and CDR2 YYNGEE. The CDR3 DNA follows: TGTGCCAGCAGCGTAGATCTAGGGGGACAGCCCTTCTCTGGAAACACCATATATTTT. Translated, it gives CASSVDLGGQPFSGNTIYF.